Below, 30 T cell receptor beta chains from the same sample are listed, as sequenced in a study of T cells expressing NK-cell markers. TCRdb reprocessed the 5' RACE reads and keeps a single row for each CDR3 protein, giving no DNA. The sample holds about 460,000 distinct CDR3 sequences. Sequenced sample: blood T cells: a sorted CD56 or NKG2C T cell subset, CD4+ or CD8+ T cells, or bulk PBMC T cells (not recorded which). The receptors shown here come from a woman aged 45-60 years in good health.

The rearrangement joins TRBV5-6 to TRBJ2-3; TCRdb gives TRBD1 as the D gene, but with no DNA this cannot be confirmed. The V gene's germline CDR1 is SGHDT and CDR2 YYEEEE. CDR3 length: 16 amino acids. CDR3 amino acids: CASSLVWQGSADTQYF.

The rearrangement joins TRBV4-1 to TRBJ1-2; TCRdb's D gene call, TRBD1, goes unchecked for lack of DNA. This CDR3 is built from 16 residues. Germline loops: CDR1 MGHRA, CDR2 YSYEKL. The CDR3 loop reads CASSAQGKGHRDGYTF.

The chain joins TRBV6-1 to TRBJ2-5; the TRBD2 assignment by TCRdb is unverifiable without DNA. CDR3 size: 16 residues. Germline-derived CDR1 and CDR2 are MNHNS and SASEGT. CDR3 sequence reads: CASSVAGTSGRQTQYF.

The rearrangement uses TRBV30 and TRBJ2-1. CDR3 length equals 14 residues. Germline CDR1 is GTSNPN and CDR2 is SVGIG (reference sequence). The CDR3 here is CASIDGSSYNEQFF.

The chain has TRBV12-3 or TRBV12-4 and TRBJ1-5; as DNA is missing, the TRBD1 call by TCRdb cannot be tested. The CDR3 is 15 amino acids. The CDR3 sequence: CASGQDRVGHQPQHF.

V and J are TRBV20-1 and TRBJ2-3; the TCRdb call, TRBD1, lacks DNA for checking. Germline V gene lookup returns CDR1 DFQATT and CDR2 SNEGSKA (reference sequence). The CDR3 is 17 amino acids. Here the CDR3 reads CSVSHGGKFSPTDTQYF.

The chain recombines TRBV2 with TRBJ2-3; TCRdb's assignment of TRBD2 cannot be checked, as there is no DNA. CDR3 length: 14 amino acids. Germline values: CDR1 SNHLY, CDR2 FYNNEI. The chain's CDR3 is CASSRTSAADTQYF.

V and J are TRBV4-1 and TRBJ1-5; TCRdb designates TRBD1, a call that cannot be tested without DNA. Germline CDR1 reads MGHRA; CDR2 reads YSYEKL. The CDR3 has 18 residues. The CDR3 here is CASSQDGPPPSSNQPQHF.

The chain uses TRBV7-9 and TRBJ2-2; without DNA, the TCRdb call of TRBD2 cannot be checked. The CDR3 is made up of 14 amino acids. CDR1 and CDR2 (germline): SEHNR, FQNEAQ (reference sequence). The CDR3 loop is CASSLEGITGELFF.

The CDR3 sequence: CASSGGLRRGYEQYF. This chain connects TRBV19 to TRBJ2-7; TCRdb returns TRBD2, unconfirmable since there is no DNA. Germline CDR1 and CDR2: LNHDA and SQIVND (reference sequence). This CDR3 is built from 15 residues.

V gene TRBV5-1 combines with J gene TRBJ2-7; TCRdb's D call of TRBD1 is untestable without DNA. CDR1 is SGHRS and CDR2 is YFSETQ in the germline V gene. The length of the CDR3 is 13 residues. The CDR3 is CASSLRGHGEQYF.

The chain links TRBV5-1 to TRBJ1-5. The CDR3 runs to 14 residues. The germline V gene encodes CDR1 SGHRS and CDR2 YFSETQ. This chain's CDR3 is CASSGGTGIEPQHF.

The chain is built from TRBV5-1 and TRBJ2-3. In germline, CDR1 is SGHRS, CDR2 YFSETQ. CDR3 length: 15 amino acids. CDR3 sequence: CASSPGYGETDTQYF.

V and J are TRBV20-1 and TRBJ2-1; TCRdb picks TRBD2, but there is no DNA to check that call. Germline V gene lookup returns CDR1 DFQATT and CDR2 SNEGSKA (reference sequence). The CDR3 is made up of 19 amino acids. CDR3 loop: CSAYRLAGDLGGSYNEQFF.

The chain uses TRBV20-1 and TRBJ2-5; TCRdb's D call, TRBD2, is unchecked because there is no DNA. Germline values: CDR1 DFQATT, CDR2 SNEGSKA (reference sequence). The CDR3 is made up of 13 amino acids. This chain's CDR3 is CSASEVAGASQYF.

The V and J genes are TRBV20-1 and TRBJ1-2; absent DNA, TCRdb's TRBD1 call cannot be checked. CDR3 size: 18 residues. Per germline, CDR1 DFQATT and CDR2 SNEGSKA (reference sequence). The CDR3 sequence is CSARDLQAPLTGGHGYTF.

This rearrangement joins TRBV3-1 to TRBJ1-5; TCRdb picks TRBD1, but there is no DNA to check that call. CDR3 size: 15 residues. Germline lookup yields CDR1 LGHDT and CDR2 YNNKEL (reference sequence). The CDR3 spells CASSKGTKGDQPQHF.

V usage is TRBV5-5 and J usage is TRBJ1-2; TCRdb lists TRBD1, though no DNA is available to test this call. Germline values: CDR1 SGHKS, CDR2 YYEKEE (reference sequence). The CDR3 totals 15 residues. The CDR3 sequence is CASSLEVRGPYGYTF.

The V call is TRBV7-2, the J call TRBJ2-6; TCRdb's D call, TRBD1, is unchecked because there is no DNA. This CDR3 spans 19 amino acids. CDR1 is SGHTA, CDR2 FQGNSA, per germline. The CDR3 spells CASSPLTGGIFSGANVLTF.

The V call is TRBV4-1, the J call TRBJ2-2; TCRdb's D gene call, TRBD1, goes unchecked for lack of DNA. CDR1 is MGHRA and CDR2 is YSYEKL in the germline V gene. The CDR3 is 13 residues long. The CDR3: CASRRTGAGELFF.

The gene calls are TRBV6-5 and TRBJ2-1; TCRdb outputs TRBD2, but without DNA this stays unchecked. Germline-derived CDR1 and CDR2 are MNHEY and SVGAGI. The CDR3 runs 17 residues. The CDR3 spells CASATSGNYQNYNEQFF.

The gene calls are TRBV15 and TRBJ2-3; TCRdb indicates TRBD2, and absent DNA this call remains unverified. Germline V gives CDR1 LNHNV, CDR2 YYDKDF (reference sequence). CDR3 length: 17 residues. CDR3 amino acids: CATSRDPGASRVDTQYF.

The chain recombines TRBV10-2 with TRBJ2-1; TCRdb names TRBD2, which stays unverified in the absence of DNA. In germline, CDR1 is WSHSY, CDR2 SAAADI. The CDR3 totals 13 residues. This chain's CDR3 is CASGGLAGGEQFF.

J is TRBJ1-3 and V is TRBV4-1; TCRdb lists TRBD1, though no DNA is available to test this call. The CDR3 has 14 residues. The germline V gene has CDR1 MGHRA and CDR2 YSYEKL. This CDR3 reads CASSHRTGLNTIYF.

Here the CDR3 reads CSARSAARDEKLFF. The chain combines TRBV20-1 with TRBJ1-4. The germline CDR1 and CDR2 sequences are DFQATT and SNEGSKA (reference sequence). The CDR3 runs to 14 residues.

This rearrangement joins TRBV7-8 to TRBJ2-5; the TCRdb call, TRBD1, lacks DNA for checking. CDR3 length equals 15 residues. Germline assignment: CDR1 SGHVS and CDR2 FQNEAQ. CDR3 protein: CASSFPGHNQETQYF. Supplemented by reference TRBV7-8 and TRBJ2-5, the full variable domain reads GAGVSQSPRYKVAKRGQDVALRCDPISGHVSLFWYQQALGQGPEFLTYFQNEAQLDKSGLPSDRFFAERPEGSVSTLKIQRTQQEDSAVYLCASSFPGHNQETQYFGPGTRLLVL.

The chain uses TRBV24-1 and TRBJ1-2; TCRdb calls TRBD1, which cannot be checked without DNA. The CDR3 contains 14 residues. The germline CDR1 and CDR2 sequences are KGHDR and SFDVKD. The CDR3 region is CATSDAGQGSGYTF.

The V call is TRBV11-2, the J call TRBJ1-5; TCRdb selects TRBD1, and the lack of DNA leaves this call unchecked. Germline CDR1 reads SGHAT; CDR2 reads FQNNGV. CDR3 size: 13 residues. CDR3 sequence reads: CASSPNVGGPQHF.

The CDR3 here is CASMGGPVVNEQFF. V gene TRBV5-1 combines with J gene TRBJ2-1; TCRdb proposes TRBD1, but this gene call is untestable without DNA. The CDR3 runs 14 residues. The germline CDR1 and CDR2 sequences are SGHRS and YFSETQ.

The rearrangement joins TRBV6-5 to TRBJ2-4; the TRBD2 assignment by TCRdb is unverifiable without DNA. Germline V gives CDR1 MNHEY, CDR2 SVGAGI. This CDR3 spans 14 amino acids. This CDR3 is CASSNGADSNIQYF.